This TCR beta chain derives from a study of blood T cell repertoires in COVID-19. Turning to the study itself: Donors in the United States, Italy and Spain gave samples during acute or convalescent COVID-19. From T cells, B-cell-depleted T cells, or PBMCs came the material, which was cDNA or gDNA.

This CDR3 region has 13 residues. Trimming cost V 10 bases and J 4 bases; bases outside gene matches: 4. In the authors' methods: Estimates of nucleated cell counts were drawn from the amplification of reference gene primers. Data came from immunoSEQ multiplex PCR; TCRdb stores just in-frame clones and leaves some out. V, J and clone size derive from that table, while D and trimming were established from the DNA sequence. The sample consists of about 170,000 clones, 85% to 90% of them appearing once. Sequenced input: peripheral blood. The receptor was isolated from an older woman with COVID-19, enrolled during active disease. The chain joins TRBV12-3 or TRBV12-4 to TRBJ1-3; 10 nucleotides align to TRBD1. The CDR3 DNA sequence: TGTGCCACAGACAGGGGGCGAGGAAACACCATATATTTT. Translated, it gives CATDRGRGNTIYF.